A single sample gave rise to the 30 T cell receptor beta chains below, sequenced in a study of blood T cell repertoires in COVID-19. TCRdb keeps only in-frame clones here, not all; method: immunoSEQ multiplex PCR. The sample carries a few hundred thousand clones, 70% to 90% recorded once. The sequencing input was peripheral blood. These receptors were obtained from a woman aged 45-65 years with COVID-19, enrolled during active disease.

This rearrangement joins TRBV7-2 to TRBJ1-1; possibly TRBD1 for D (6 bases). Germline-derived CDR1 and CDR2 are SGHTA and FQGNSA. V lost 3 bases, J lost 6 bases, and 14 bases lay in between. This CDR3 comprises 14 residues. CDR3 protein: CASSFGGGRAEAFF. Written as DNA, the CDR3 is TGTGCCAGCAGCTTTGGGGGCGGGCGCGCTGAAGCTTTCTTT.

There are many counts of this clone. The gene calls are TRBV30 and TRBJ1-3, with D perhaps matching TRBD1 (6 bases). This CDR3 contains 14 residues. CDR1 GTSNPN and CDR2 SVGIG come from the germline V gene (reference sequence). Trimming left V 1 base short and J 1 base short, with 8 bases between. The CDR3 region is CAWSEGGSGNTIYF. CDR3 sequence (DNA): TGTGCCTGGAGTGAGGGGGGGTCTGGAAACACCATATATTTT.

The V gene is TRBV19, the J gene TRBJ1-2; 9 bases fit TRBD1. Germline V gene data show CDR1 as LNHDA and CDR2 as SQIVND (reference sequence). V dropped 3 bases and J dropped 3; count of bases not matched to a gene: 5. The length of the CDR3 is 15 residues. In DNA form, the CDR3 reads TGTGCCAGTAGTATGGGGACAGGGTTTGACTATGGCTACACCTTC. Protein: CASSMGTGFDYGYTF.

This chain uses TRBV6-2 or TRBV6-3 with TRBJ2-7; possible D gene TRBD1, 5 bases. V dropped 2 bases and J dropped 0 bases, with 11 bases sitting between them. Germline CDR1 is MNHEY and CDR2 is SVGEGT. The CDR3 has 15 residues. The CDR3 coding sequence is TGTGCCAGCAGTTACGGACACACGAGCTCCTACGAGCAGTACTTC. Translating it yields CASSYGHTSSYEQYF.

The chain couples TRBV10-2 to TRBJ2-7; 10 nucleotides line up with TRBD2. CDR3 length equals 16 residues. Germline V CDR1 and CDR2: WSHSY, SAAADI. J was trimmed by 0 bases and V by 6 bases; bases with no gene match: 8. The CDR3 protein is CASRISGGRSSYEQYF. CDR3 in DNA: TGCGCCAGCAGGATTAGCGGGGGGCGGAGCTCCTACGAGCAGTACTTC.

CDR3 nucleotide sequence: TGTGCCAGCAGCCAAGATTATTCAGCGGGGGGCAAAAATGAGCAGTTCTTC. This translates into CASSQDYSAGGKNEQFF. The rearrangement joins TRBV3-1 (or the pseudogene TRBV3-2) to TRBJ2-1; the match to TRBD2 covers 9 bases. CDR3 length: 17 amino acids. The V gene's germline CDR1 is LGHDT and CDR2 YNNKEL (reference sequence). J lost 7 bases, V lost 0 bases, and 10 bases had no gene match.

The rearrangement links TRBV5-4 to TRBJ2-5; 11 nucleotides agree with TRBD2. The length of the CDR3 is 16 residues. With 4 bases clipped from V and 5 bases from J, the junction kept 10 bases outside the gene matches. Germline loops: CDR1 SGHNT, CDR2 YYREEE (reference sequence). The CDR3 DNA follows: TGTGCCAGCAGCCGTGCTAGCGGGGGGCCATGGGAGACCCAGTACTTC. Its protein product is CASSRASGGPWETQYF.

The CDR3 region has the DNA TGTGCCAGCAGCCCTCGGTGGACCGGGGAGCTGTTTTTT. Its protein is CASSPRWTGELFF. The V and J genes are TRBV3-1 (or the pseudogene TRBV3-2) and TRBJ2-2; D not resolved. Trimming stripped 4 bases from V and 5 bases from J, with 8 bases between. Germline-derived CDR1 and CDR2 are LGHDT and YNNKEL (reference sequence). This CDR3 has 13 residues.

The chain combines TRBV2 with TRBJ1-5, with no clear D. The CDR3 loop spans 15 amino acids. In germline, CDR1 is SNHLY, CDR2 FYNNEI. V gave up 8 bases and J gave up 0 bases, with 14 bases separating them. The CDR3 loop is CASLRTLFSNQPQHF. The CDR3 nucleotides are TGTGCCAGCCTTAGAACGCTTTTTAGCAATCAGCCCCAGCATTTT. Looking up the rest from reference TRBV2 and TRBJ1-5 gives the full variable domain: EPEVTQTPSHQVTQMGQEVILRCVPISNHLYFYWYRQILGQKVEFLVSFYNNEISEKSEIFDDQFSVERPDGSNFTLKIRSTKLEDSAMYFCASLRTLFSNQPQHFGDGTRLSIL.

This chain connects TRBV6-2 or TRBV6-3 to TRBJ2-1; TRBD2 aligns across 13 bases. Germline V CDR1 and CDR2: MNHEY, SVGEGT. The V and J ends lost 5 bases and 11 bases, in that order; junction bases with no gene match: 9. This CDR3 has 15 residues. In DNA form, the CDR3 reads TGTGCCAGCAGTAGGGGGACTAGCGGGGTCCGGAAGCAGTTCTTC. This sequence encodes CASSRGTSGVRKQFF.

The chain uses TRBV6-6 and TRBJ2-1, with D perhaps TRBD1 (5 bases). Trimming shortened V by 2 bases and J by 6 bases, and 11 bases separated the two germline ends. The length of the CDR3 is 14 residues. Germline V CDR1 and CDR2: MNHNY, SVGAGI (reference sequence). This CDR3 is CASSYQGAGNEQFF. CDR3 nucleotide sequence: TGTGCCAGCAGTTACCAAGGGGCTGGCAATGAGCAGTTCTTC.

The chain uses TRBV7-2 and TRBJ2-5, with 8 positions matching TRBD2. Germline V gene lookup returns CDR1 SGHTA and CDR2 FQGNSA. The V and J ends lost 5 bases and 5 bases, in that order; junction bases with no gene match: 7. The CDR3 covers 14 residues. DNA of the CDR3: TGTGCCAGCAGCCGGGGGGGGCCGTGGGAGACCCAGTACTTC. It translates to CASSRGGPWETQYF.

Notes on this clone: Other DNA variants within this sample encode the same CDR3. V gene TRBV5-4 combines with J gene TRBJ2-1, with D perhaps TRBD2 (5 bases). This CDR3 spans 12 amino acids. Trimming stripped 4 bases from V and 10 bases from J, with 12 bases between. Germline V gene data show CDR1 as SGHNT and CDR2 as YYREEE (reference sequence). For the CDR3, the DNA is TGTGCCAGCAGCCCCTCCGGCGGGGAGCAGTTCTTC. This encodes CASSPSGGEQFF.

This sequence joins TRBV18 and TRBJ1-5, with D hard to call. The CDR3 contains 13 residues. CDR1 and CDR2 (germline): KGHSH, LQKENI. Trimming left V 6 bases short and J 9 bases short, with 15 bases between. CDR3 nucleotides: TGTGCCAGCTCCCCCTCCCCCATTAGGCCCCAGCATTTT. As protein: CASSPSPIRPQHF.

V and J are TRBV28 and TRBJ2-2; D is uncertain. Trimming pared 2 bases from V and 2 bases from J, leaving 9 bases between. The CDR3 has 15 residues. Germline-derived CDR1 and CDR2 are MDHEN and SYDVKM. CDR3 coding DNA: TGTGCCAGCAGTTTAAGTCCGGGTAACACCGGGGAGCTGTTTTTT. This codes for CASSLSPGNTGELFF.

The rearrangement joins TRBV14 to TRBJ1-1; D unresolved. CDR3 length: 12 residues. The germline CDR1 and CDR2 sequences are SGHDN and FVKESK. The ends were cut back, 4 bases at V and 4 bases at J, with 7 bases in the middle. The CDR3 sequence is CASSPTGTEAFF. In DNA, the CDR3 is TGTGCCAGCAGCCCAACTGGCACTGAAGCTTTCTTT.

The chain employs TRBV27 and TRBJ2-3; 8 nucleotides line up with TRBD2. The ends lost 2 bases at V and 6 bases at J; junction bases unmatched: 4. This CDR3 spans 14 amino acids. The germline gives CDR1 MNHEY, CDR2 SMNVEV (reference sequence). The CDR3: CASSLRGGLDTQYF. CDR3 DNA sequence: TGTGCCAGCAGTTTACGGGGGGGGTTGGATACGCAGTATTTT.

This clone was counted a few times. The rearrangement joins TRBV5-7 to TRBJ2-3; 10 nucleotides agree with TRBD2. TRBV5-7 is an open reading frame, and its role is uncertain. The CDR3 is made up of 16 amino acids. Losses at the gene ends were 3 bases for V and 0 bases for J; bases not matched to a gene: 4. The CDR3 region is CASSSSGGESTDTQYF. CDR3 DNA: TGTGCCAGCAGCTCCAGCGGGGGGGAGAGCACAGATACGCAGTATTTT.

The V call is TRBV5-5, the J call TRBJ1-2, with a weak D call TRBD1 (6 bases). V was cut by 5 bases and J by 6 bases, with 20 bases left in between. CDR1 and CDR2 (germline): SGHKS, YYEKEE (reference sequence). The CDR3 runs 15 residues. The CDR3 DNA sequence: TGTGCCAGCAGTCTCCTACAGGGAATGGTAGATGGCTACACCTTC. Its protein product is CASSLLQGMVDGYTF.

This chain connects TRBV14 to TRBJ1-4; a possible D gene is TRBD1 (6 bases). There are 16 residues in the CDR3. Germline V gene data show CDR1 as SGHDN and CDR2 as FVKESK. Trimming took off 4 bases at V and 0 bases at J, with 12 bases between the two ends. DNA of the CDR3: TGTGCCAGCAGCCCCGTAAAGGGGGCAACTAATGAAAAACTGTTTTTT. Its protein is CASSPVKGATNEKLFF.

This chain links TRBV19 with TRBJ2-7; TRBD1 is a possible D gene (5 bases). Germline V CDR1 and CDR2: LNHDA, SQIVND (reference sequence). The CDR3 has 15 amino acids. Between the trimmed V and J ends, which lost 1 base and 3 bases, there was a span of 13 bases. The CDR3 here is CASSIAGQGNYEQYF. In nucleotides, the CDR3 is TGTGCCAGTAGTATAGCCGGGCAGGGAAACTACGAGCAGTACTTC.

This clone has only one observation. The genes are TRBV12-3 or TRBV12-4 and TRBJ2-1; D is undetermined. The CDR3 loop spans 11 amino acids. The ends were cut back, 6 bases at V and 8 bases at J, with 8 bases in the middle. CDR3 sequence: CASSLGHEQFF. The CDR3, as DNA: TGTGCCAGCAGCCTCGGTCATGAGCAGTTCTTC.

The chain uses TRBV6-6 and TRBJ2-7; TRBD1 might be the D (6 bases). The CDR3 is made up of 14 amino acids. The germline gives CDR1 MNHNY, CDR2 SVGAGI (reference sequence). Deletions cut 7 bases from V and 3 bases from J, with 16 bases between. In DNA form, the CDR3 reads TGTGCCAGCACAATGAGTAACAGGGACTACGAGCAGTACTTC. It yields the protein CASTMSNRDYEQYF.

The gene calls are TRBV5-1 and TRBJ2-5; D perhaps matches TRBD1 (5 bases). This CDR3 contains 15 residues. CDR1 is SGHRS and CDR2 is YFSETQ in the germline V gene. The CDR3 nucleotides are TGCGCTACCAAGGGGCAGGGCCGCCTAGGGGAGACCCAGTACTTC. This sequence encodes CATKGQGRLGETQYF.

The chain is built from TRBV2 and TRBJ2-3; tentatively, D is TRBD2 (5 bases). This CDR3 spans 13 amino acids. In germline, CDR1 is SNHLY, CDR2 FYNNEI. V was trimmed by 6 bases and J by 8 bases, leaving 15 bases between them. The CDR3 DNA reads as TGTGCCAGCAGGGTTCTAGCTTCTAGTACGCAGTATTTT. Protein sequence: CASRVLASSTQYF.

The CDR3 protein is CAISDPRGSTSGNTIYF. The CDR3 bases are TGTGCCATCAGTGACCCCCGGGGGTCAACCTCTGGAAACACCATATATTTT. The chain recombines TRBV10-3 with TRBJ1-3; D is possibly TRBD1 (5 bases). The CDR3 is made up of 17 amino acids. V lost 3 bases to trimming and J lost 0 bases, with 15 bases between them. In germline, CDR1 is ENHRY, CDR2 SYGVKD.

The chain links TRBV30 to TRBJ2-3; D possibly corresponds to TRBD2 (6 bases). V lost 2 bases, J lost 2 bases, and 14 bases lay in between. CDR1 and CDR2 from the germline V gene are GTSNPN and SVGIG (reference sequence). This CDR3 is 15 amino acids long. As DNA, the CDR3 is TGTGCCTGGAGTTTCCCATCGGGGGACACAGATACGCAGTATTTT. This translates into CAWSFPSGDTDTQYF.

This clone came up once. The DNA of the CDR3 is TGTGCCATCAGTGAGTCAAGAGGGGGCCACTACAATGAGCAGTTCTTC. Amino acid sequence: CAISESRGGHYNEQFF. The chain employs TRBV10-3 and TRBJ2-1; 7 bases are a match to TRBD1. Trimming at V came to 0 bases and at J to 3 bases, leaving 5 bases not matched to a gene. The V gene's germline CDR1 is ENHRY and CDR2 SYGVKD. The CDR3 sequence is 16 residues long.

CDR3 nucleotide sequence: TGTGCCTGGAGTGAAGGGGGTAATTCACCCCTCCACTTT. Its protein is CAWSEGGNSPLHF. The chain couples TRBV30 to TRBJ1-6, with D possibly being TRBD1 (6 bases). Germline CDR1 is GTSNPN and CDR2 is SVGIG (reference sequence). The CDR3 is 13 amino acids. The V end lost 1 base, the J end lost 6 bases, and 7 bases lay between the germline ends.

This chain joins TRBV15 and TRBJ2-3; TRBD2 matches 10 bases. The CDR3 covers 16 residues. Germline V CDR1 and CDR2: LNHNV, YYDKDF (reference sequence). V shed 2 bases and J 5 bases; nucleotides not matched to a gene: 7. Here the CDR3 reads CATSRLAGAMGDTQYF. CDR3 sequence (DNA): TGTGCCACCAGCAGACTAGCGGGGGCCATGGGAGATACGCAGTATTTT.